The 28 T cell receptor beta chains presented below share a single source sample, sequenced in a study of vaccination and CD4 T cells after COVID-19. These receptors have no known antigen. The treatment: roughly ten-day PBMC culture with coronavirus spike peptide pools or control peptides (ViraFEST assay). The Oncomine TCR Beta short-read assay generated sequence data from the DNA of cultured CD4+ T cells. TCRdb called the PCR reads again in MiXCR, with one record for every CDR3 protein. The table lists under 25,000 distinct CDR3 sequences, 35% to 50% of them singletons. Specimen: CD4+ T cells from blood, cultured in vitro, collected after SARS-CoV-2 vaccination. These receptors were taken from a human donor who had recovered from COVID-19.

In this sample, this clonotype turned up a few times. The chain joins TRBV7-2 to TRBJ1-5, with D perhaps TRBD1 (5 bases). Germline CDR1 and CDR2: SGHTA and FQGNSA. The CDR3 consists of 15 residues. V was clipped by 1 base and J by 7 bases, with 14 bases between them. The CDR3 DNA follows: TGTGCCAGCAGCTTAGAAAGACGGGGCGGGCAGCCCCAGCATTTT. Amino acids: CASSLERRGGQPQHF.

The gene calls are TRBV6-2 or TRBV6-3 and TRBJ2-5; the match to TRBD1 covers 7 bases. This CDR3 spans 14 amino acids. With 6 bases clipped from V and 5 bases from J, the junction kept 9 bases outside the gene matches. Germline CDR1 is MNHEY and CDR2 is SVGEGT. The CDR3 loop is CASRGTGASETQYF. The CDR3 DNA reads as TGTGCCAGCAGAGGCACAGGGGCTTCTGAGACCCAGTACTTC.

The J gene is TRBJ2-7, the V gene TRBV19, with D unresolved. Germline V gives CDR1 LNHDA, CDR2 SQIVND (reference sequence). CDR3 size: 15 residues. V was clipped by 1 base and J by 0 bases, with 10 bases between them. CDR3 coding DNA: TGTGCCAGTAGTATAGGCAGCGCCAGCTCCTACGAGCAGTACTTC. Encoded protein: CASSIGSASSYEQYF.

V and J are TRBV7-9 and TRBJ1-2; 7 nucleotides line up with TRBD1. V was pared by 5 bases and J by 4 bases, with 13 bases of the junction left unmatched. The length of the CDR3 is 16 residues. Germline CDR1 SEHNR, CDR2 FQNEAQ (reference sequence). CDR3 region: CASSRIGGQEIYGYTF. The CDR3 DNA follows: TGTGCCAGCAGCAGAATAGGAGGACAGGAGATCTATGGCTACACCTTC.

The CDR3 reads CASSSGLGYEQYF. Here the CDR3 DNA reads TGTGCCAGCAGCTCCGGACTAGGGTACGAGCAGTACTTC. The J gene is TRBJ2-7, the V gene TRBV5-4, with 7 bases fitting TRBD2. Germline CDR1 SGHNT, CDR2 YYREEE (reference sequence). The length of the CDR3 is 13 residues. V shed 3 bases, J shed 4 bases, and the junction held 4 bases outside the gene matches. The variable domain in full, completed from reference TRBV5-4 and TRBJ2-7, reads ETGVTQSPTHLIKTRGQQVTLRCSSQSGHNTVSWYQQALGQGPQFIFQYYREEENGRGNFPPRFSGLQFPNYSSELNVNALELDDSALYLCASSSGLGYEQYFGPGTRLTVT.

This rearrangement joins TRBV27 to TRBJ2-7; TRBD1 might be the D (6 bases). Per germline, CDR1 MNHEY and CDR2 SMNVEV (reference sequence). The CDR3 has 14 residues. Trimming pared 2 bases from V and 6 bases from J, leaving 14 bases between. The chain's CDR3 is CASSLRHSGVEQYF. As DNA, the CDR3 is TGTGCCAGCAGTTTACGGCATTCAGGGGTCGAGCAGTACTTC.

The chain uses TRBV6-1 and TRBJ1-1; TRBD1 matches at 9 bases. Germline loops: CDR1 MNHNS, CDR2 SASEGT. This CDR3 comprises 13 residues. V gave up 7 bases and J gave up 12 bases; unmatched junction bases: 12. CDR3 in amino acids: CASIGQGPPLSFF. The CDR3 bases are TGTGCCAGCATAGGACAGGGGCCCCCCCTGTCTTTCTTT.

This clonotype was counted only a few times. DNA of the CDR3: TGTGCCAGCAGCTTAGCGGGTGAGGAGAACTATGGCTACACCTTC. It codes for CASSLAGEENYGYTF. The chain carries TRBV7-9 and TRBJ1-2, with D unresolved. The germline gives CDR1 SEHNR, CDR2 FQNEAQ (reference sequence). The V end lost 0 bases, the J end lost 2 bases, and 10 bases lay between the germline ends. The CDR3 is 15 amino acids. Using reference TRBV7-9 and TRBJ1-2 for the parts outside the CDR3, the full variable domain is DTGVSQNPRHKITKRGQNVTFRCDPISEHNRLYWYRQTLGQGPEFLTYFQNEAQLEKSRLLSDRFSAERPKGSFSTLEIQRTEQGDSAMYLCASSLAGEENYGYTFGSGTRLTVV.

The chain employs TRBV7-9 and TRBJ2-5; a weak D match, TRBD2 (5 bases). Trimming pared 7 bases from V and 5 bases from J, leaving 23 bases between. CDR1 and CDR2 from the germline V gene are SEHNR and FQNEAQ (reference sequence). The CDR3 sequence is 16 residues long. The CDR3 DNA reads as TGTGCCAGCACCATGGCGGGCCGGGCACACTTTGAGACCCAGTACTTC. This codes for CASTMAGRAHFETQYF.

The chain uses TRBV20-1 and TRBJ2-5, with unresolved D. The CDR3 covers 13 residues. V was pared by 1 base and J by 2 bases, with 8 bases between. Germline V gene lookup returns CDR1 DFQATT and CDR2 SNEGSKA (reference sequence). The CDR3 nucleotides read TGCAGTGCTAGAGCGGATTATCAAGAGACCCAGTACTTC. This encodes CSARADYQETQYF.

The CDR3: CSATPEPGEQYF. The DNA for the CDR3 is TGCAGTGCTACACCCGAACCGGGAGAGCAGTACTTC. The V and J genes are TRBV20-1 and TRBJ2-7, with D tentatively TRBD2 (5 bases). The V gene's germline CDR1 is DFQATT and CDR2 SNEGSKA (reference sequence). Deletions cut 4 bases from V and 7 bases from J, with 14 bases between. The CDR3 is made up of 12 amino acids.

This clonotype has only a few counts. The rearrangement uses TRBV7-3 and TRBJ2-3; no reliable D call. The CDR3 covers 15 residues. V was pared by 6 bases and J by 2 bases, with 15 bases between. Germline loops: CDR1 SGHTA, CDR2 FQGTGA. CDR3: CASSKGVGSTDTQYF. Written as DNA, the CDR3 is TGTGCCAGCAGTAAAGGTGTAGGGTCCACAGATACGCAGTATTTT.

The chain joins TRBV5-1 to TRBJ2-3; D remains unclear. CDR1 is SGHRS, CDR2 YFSETQ, per germline. V dropped 0 bases and J dropped 1 base, with 12 bases sitting between them. This CDR3 region has 16 residues. CDR3 sequence reads: CASSLGANYRTDTQYF. In DNA form, the CDR3 reads TGCGCCAGCAGCTTGGGGGCAAACTACCGCACAGATACGCAGTATTTT.

V gene TRBV6-5 combines with J gene TRBJ1-1; D is unresolved. Deletions cut 0 bases from V and 2 bases from J, with 16 bases between. Germline-derived CDR1 and CDR2 are MNHEY and SVGAGI. The CDR3 has 17 residues. CDR3 protein: CASSYSTKGDGNTEAFF. CDR3 nucleotide sequence: TGTGCCAGCAGTTACTCGACGAAGGGTGATGGAAACACTGAAGCTTTCTTT.

J is TRBJ1-1 and V is TRBV7-2; D unresolved. With 0 bases removed from V and 1 base from J, the gap between germline ends came to 12 bases. The CDR3 runs to 16 residues. CDR1 and CDR2 (germline): SGHTA, FQGNSA. The chain's CDR3 is CASSLAPPRQNTEAFF. Here the CDR3 DNA reads TGTGCCAGCAGCTTAGCGCCCCCTCGACAGAACACTGAAGCTTTCTTT.

V is TRBV24-1 and J is TRBJ2-5; tentative D call: TRBD2 (6 bases). The CDR3 is 14 amino acids. V was shortened by 3 bases and J by 5 bases, with 12 bases between the two germline ends. Germline V gene lookup returns CDR1 KGHDR and CDR2 SFDVKD. The CDR3 region is CATSDAGRGETQYF. DNA of the CDR3: TGTGCCACCAGTGATGCGGGACGGGGGGAGACCCAGTACTTC.

The V call is TRBV24-1, the J call TRBJ2-1; 12 bases fit TRBD2. With 4 bases clipped from V and 8 bases from J, the junction kept 5 bases outside the gene matches. The CDR3 is made up of 15 amino acids. Germline CDR1 is KGHDR and CDR2 is SFDVKD. The CDR3 coding sequence is TGTGCCACCAGTGAACTAGCGGGAGGTAACCATGAGCAGTTCTTC. This gives the protein CATSELAGGNHEQFF.

This clonotype turned up a few times. The chain joins TRBV12-3 or TRBV12-4 to TRBJ1-5, with a tentative D call TRBD1 (5 bases). Trimming removed 2 bases from V and 4 bases from J, with 15 bases in between. The CDR3 loop spans 16 amino acids. CDR3 nucleotide sequence: TGTGCCAGCAGTTTACGGGGGACGCTTGGTAATCAGCCCCAGCATTTT. It encodes CASSLRGTLGNQPQHF.

The rearrangement joins TRBV7-9 to TRBJ2-1; 10 nucleotides match TRBD1. Unmatched junction bases numbered 6, after V lost 5 bases and J lost 5 bases. Germline lookup yields CDR1 SEHNR and CDR2 FQNEAQ (reference sequence). The CDR3 spans 15 residues. The chain's CDR3 is CASSHRDRGDNEQFF. As DNA, the CDR3 is TGTGCCAGCAGCCACCGGGACAGGGGAGACAATGAGCAGTTCTTC. Based on the CDR3 plus reference TRBV7-9 and TRBJ2-1, the full variable domain is DTGVSQNPRHKITKRGQNVTFRCDPISEHNRLYWYRQTLGQGPEFLTYFQNEAQLEKSRLLSDRFSAERPKGSFSTLEIQRTEQGDSAMYLCASSHRDRGDNEQFFGPGTRLTVL.

The chain employs TRBV20-1 and TRBJ2-3, with TRBD2 matching 7 bases. This CDR3 contains 14 residues. V trimming: 6 bases; J trimming: 4 bases; junction bases outside the gene matches: 10. Germline CDR1 DFQATT, CDR2 SNEGSKA (reference sequence). This CDR3 is CSAVLGGSADTQYF. The CDR3 DNA reads TGCAGTGCCGTCTTAGGCGGGAGTGCAGATACGCAGTATTTT.

The sample holds a few counts of this clonotype. This chain uses TRBV7-9 with TRBJ1-6, with 9 nucleotides matching TRBD1. In germline, CDR1 is SEHNR, CDR2 FQNEAQ (reference sequence). V gave up 5 bases and J gave up 5 bases; unmatched junction bases: 1. This CDR3 has 14 residues. In DNA form, the CDR3 reads TGTGCCAGCAGCCGGGACAGGGATAATTCACCCCTCCACTTT. Translation gives CASSRDRDNSPLHF.

By sample fraction, this clonotype is medium-sized. The chain uses TRBV10-3 and TRBJ1-2; D is possibly TRBD1 (6 bases). The V end lost 10 bases, the J end lost 7 bases, and 28 bases lay between the germline ends. This CDR3 spans 16 amino acids. The germline V gene has CDR1 ENHRY and CDR2 SYGVKD. The CDR3 region has the DNA TGTGCCACCAAAAACCCTTCGACAGGTGATCTCGGTGGCTACACCTTC. Residues: CATKNPSTGDLGGYTF.

The chain is built from TRBV12-3 or TRBV12-4 and TRBJ1-5; 8 bases are a match to TRBD1. V lost 1 base, J lost 11 bases, and 4 bases stayed unmatched. The CDR3 runs to 13 residues. Here the CDR3 DNA reads TGTGCCAGCAGTTTAGTTCAGGGGGCTTCCCAGCATTTT. This gives the protein CASSLVQGASQHF.

V usage is TRBV2 and J usage is TRBJ1-4; TRBD1 matches at 8 bases. CDR1 SNHLY and CDR2 FYNNEI come from the germline V gene. This CDR3 is 15 amino acids long. After removal of 6 bases from V and 5 bases from J, the junction contained 8 bases not matched to a gene. For the CDR3, the DNA is TGTGCCAGCAGACCCGACAGGGGAACCAATGAAAAACTGTTTTTT. Translating it yields CASRPDRGTNEKLFF.

This clonotype was observed a handful of times. The V call is TRBV27, the J call TRBJ2-7, with 7 bases identical to TRBD1. This CDR3 is 16 amino acids long. In germline, CDR1 is MNHEY, CDR2 SMNVEV (reference sequence). V lost 6 bases to trimming and J lost 2 bases; unmatched junction nucleotides: 13. Here the CDR3 DNA reads TGTGCCAGCAGACTATATCCGGGACAGACTACCTACGAGCAGTACTTC. Its protein is CASRLYPGQTTYEQYF.

This chain connects TRBV27 to TRBJ2-3, with TRBD2 matching 11 bases. Germline lookup yields CDR1 MNHEY and CDR2 SMNVEV (reference sequence). The V and J ends lost 6 bases and 2 bases, in that order; junction bases with no gene match: 16. CDR3 length: 19 amino acids. The CDR3 sequence: CASSRNLLASGRPTDTQYF. DNA for the CDR3: TGTGCCAGCAGCCGAAACCTACTCGCTAGCGGGAGGCCCACAGATACGCAGTATTTT.

The rearrangement links TRBV6-5 to TRBJ2-3; 7 bases line up with TRBD2. CDR1 and CDR2 (germline): MNHEY, SVGAGI. The CDR3 length is 19 residues. The trim removed 0 bases at V and 4 bases at J, leaving 16 bases unmatched. CDR3 sequence reads: CASSYSPRTSAPRADTQYF. The CDR3 bases are TGTGCCAGCAGTTACTCCCCCCGCACTAGCGCCCCCCGGGCAGATACGCAGTATTTT.

The genes are TRBV6-2 or TRBV6-3 and TRBJ1-1, with a weak D call TRBD1 (6 bases). CDR1 MNHEY and CDR2 SVGEGT come from the germline V gene. Trimming stripped 1 base from V and 0 bases from J, with 9 bases between. CDR3 length equals 15 residues. The CDR3 spells CASSYLDSLNTEAFF. CDR3 nucleotide sequence: TGTGCCAGCAGTTACTTGGACAGCCTGAACACTGAAGCTTTCTTT.